This T cell receptor beta chain stems from a study of CD8 T cells in ankylosing spondylitis. The count of this clonotype is one. Researchers built TCR beta libraries using quantitative 5'-RACE with molecular barcodes. Each CDR3 protein is one row after TCRdb ran MiXCR on the 5' RACE reads. The sample comprises around 300,000 distinct CDR3 sequences, more than 9% of which are singletons, and around 8.4% rests with the top ten. Germline loops: CDR1 SGHDN, CDR2 FVKESK. This CDR3 is built from 15 residues. The ends were cut back, 4 bases at V and 8 bases at J, with 18 bases in the middle. This clonotype was sampled from a female donor with ankylosing spondylitis or in good health (not recorded which). The sample comprised blood, either unsorted or a sorted T cell fraction (not recorded which). The chain carries TRBV14 and TRBJ2-1; TRBD2 is a possible D gene (7 bases). The CDR3 sequence: CASSLWGGPGDEQFF. Here the CDR3 DNA reads TGTGCCAGCAGCCTTTGGGGGGGGCCCGGGGATGAGCAGTTCTTC.